The 20 T cell receptor beta chains given below trace back to one sample, sequenced in a study of Graves' ophthalmopathy and Graves' hyperthyroidism. The sequenced template was RNA, covering the TCR beta CDR3 region. The library came from an HTBI-primed first-round RT-PCR and a second-round multiplex PCR. TCRdb redid the calling of the multiplex PCR reads with MiXCR, one entry per CDR3 protein. The sample holds 600,000 to 650,000 distinct CDR3 sequences; about 24% are singletons and the top ten take around 6.9%. Material for sequencing was peripheral blood. These receptors originate from a young woman with stable Graves' hyperthyroidism. Some clones in this sample may be carry-over from other donors' samples.

The table lists this clonotype with many counts. The chain links TRBV15 to TRBJ2-5; 8 positions agree with TRBD1. The ends lost 0 bases at V and 5 bases at J; junction bases unmatched: 5. The V gene's germline CDR1 is LNHNV and CDR2 YYDKDF (reference sequence). The length of the CDR3 is 15 residues. CDR3 region: CATSRERTGMETQYF. For the CDR3, the DNA is TGTGCCACCAGCAGAGAAAGGACAGGGATGGAGACCCAGTACTTC. Filled out from reference TRBV15 and TRBJ2-5, the complete variable domain reads DAMVIQNPRYQVTQFGKPVTLSCSQTLNHNVMYWYQQKSSQAPKLLFHYYDKDFNNEADTPDNFQSRRPNTSFCFLDIRSPGLGDTAMYLCATSRERTGMETQYFGPGTRLLVL.

The gene calls are TRBV29-1 and TRBJ2-2; TRBD1 matches 11 bases. The CDR3 sequence is 13 residues long. J lost 4 bases, V lost 8 bases, and 3 bases had no gene match. Germline V CDR1 and CDR2: SQVTM, ANQGSEA. The CDR3 loop is CSPDRGRTGELFF. The CDR3 region has the DNA TGCAGCCCGGACAGGGGGCGCACCGGGGAGCTGTTTTTT.

Concerning this clonotype: A single base separates this from a much larger clone, so it may be a read error. V and J are TRBV20-1 and TRBJ1-1; a weak D match, TRBD1 (5 bases). CDR1 is DFQATT and CDR2 is SNEGSKA in the germline V gene (reference sequence). There are 13 residues in the CDR3. The CDR3 reads CSARSGGDTEACF. CDR3 DNA: TGCAGTGCTCGCTCCGGGGGTGACACTGAAGCTTGCTTT.

This clonotype has more than one count but fewer than ten. The rearrangement links TRBV12-3 or TRBV12-4 to TRBJ1-1; D remains ambiguous. The CDR3 runs to 15 residues. Trimming removed 7 bases from V and 3 bases from J, with 18 bases in between. CDR3 residues: CASTPTLPEDTEAFF. CDR3 nucleotides: TGTGCCAGCACCCCAACCCTGCCCGAGGACACTGAAGCTTTCTTT.

J is TRBJ1-2 and V is TRBV9; D gene uncertain. Trimming took 0 bases from V and 0 from J, leaving 12 bases between them. CDR1 SGDLS and CDR2 YYNGEE come from the germline V gene. The CDR3 totals 16 residues. For the CDR3, the DNA is TGTGCCAGCAGCGTAGCGGAGGACCCAGCTAACTATGGCTACACCTTC. Translated: CASSVAEDPANYGYTF.

The chain carries TRBV7-9 and TRBJ2-7; 8 nucleotides line up with TRBD1. V was pared by 3 bases and J by 4 bases, with 5 bases of the junction left unmatched. The CDR3 runs 14 residues. Germline lookup yields CDR1 SEHNR and CDR2 FQNEAQ (reference sequence). The CDR3, as DNA: TGTGCCAGCAGCTTGACAGGGGTTATTTACGAGCAGTACTTC. Its protein product is CASSLTGVIYEQYF.

In this sample, this clonotype turned up many times. The chain employs TRBV12-3 or TRBV12-4 and TRBJ2-7; TRBD2 might be the D (6 bases). The CDR3 sequence is 16 residues long. Trimming cost V 5 bases and J 0 bases, with 17 bases left between them. The CDR3 reads CASSPEGTASSYEQYF. In DNA, the CDR3 is TGTGCCAGCAGTCCGGAGGGGACGGCGAGCTCCTACGAGCAGTACTTC.

This clonotype was counted only a few times. V and J are TRBV20-1 and TRBJ2-7, with D hard to call. CDR1 DFQATT and CDR2 SNEGSKA come from the germline V gene (reference sequence). Trimming shortened V by 3 bases and J by 3 bases, and 15 bases separated the two germline ends. The CDR3 totals 14 residues. As DNA, the CDR3 is TGCAGTGCTAGGCCCCACGACGGGCTCTACGAGCAGTACTTC. This gives the protein CSARPHDGLYEQYF.

V usage is TRBV12-3 or TRBV12-4 and J usage is TRBJ1-1; D gene ambiguous. The CDR3 has 14 amino acids. V dropped 0 bases and J dropped 5 bases, with 10 bases sitting between them. DNA of the CDR3: TGTGCCAGCAGTTTAGCGCTGGTGGAGACTGAAGCTTTCTTT. The encoded protein is CASSLALVETEAFF.

In this sample, this clonotype turned up many times. The rearrangement links TRBV29-1 to TRBJ1-2; 8 bases fit TRBD1. V trimming: 2 bases; J trimming: 8 bases; junction bases outside the gene matches: 4. Germline CDR1 is SQVTM and CDR2 is ANQGSEA. This CDR3 comprises 12 residues. CDR3 in DNA: TGCAGCGTTGAACAGGGGGCGCGGGGCTACACCTTC. Translating it yields CSVEQGARGYTF. The entire variable domain, with the rest obtained from reference TRBV29-1 and TRBJ1-2, is as follows: SAVISQKPSRDICQRGTSLTIQCQVDSQVTMMFWYRQQPGQSLTLIATANQGSEATYESGFVIDKFPISRPNLTFSTLTVSNMSPEDSSIYLCSVEQGARGYTFGSGTRLTVV.

The V call is TRBV5-1, the J call TRBJ2-7, with 10 bases fitting TRBD1. The V and J ends lost 5 bases and 0 bases, in that order; junction bases with no gene match: 11. This CDR3 comprises 17 residues. Germline V gene sequence: CDR1 SGHRS, CDR2 YFSETQ. CDR3 DNA: TGCGCCAGCAGACCGGGACAGGGGCCATCAGACTCCTACGAGCAGTACTTC. Translated, it gives CASRPGQGPSDSYEQYF.

The chain uses TRBV6-5 and TRBJ1-1; perhaps TRBD1 as D (6 bases). This CDR3 spans 16 amino acids. The V and J ends lost 4 bases and 0 bases respectively, with 15 bases between them. Germline CDR1 MNHEY, CDR2 SVGAGI. The DNA for the CDR3 is TGTGCCAGCAGTTGGGTCAGGGGAGCCGTGAACACTGAAGCTTTCTTT. It is translated as CASSWVRGAVNTEAFF.

The V and J genes are TRBV30 and TRBJ1-6; no clear D gene. Trimming pared 0 bases from V and 7 bases from J, leaving 10 bases between. The CDR3 covers 14 residues. Germline V gene sequence: CDR1 GTSNPN, CDR2 SVGIG (reference sequence). CDR3: CAWSVMGGNSPLHF. CDR3 sequence (DNA): TGTGCCTGGAGTGTAATGGGTGGCAATTCACCCCTCCACTTT.

This clonotype occurred many times. This chain links TRBV29-1 with TRBJ1-1; D gene ambiguous. Germline V lookup: CDR1 SQVTM, CDR2 ANQGSEA. This CDR3 is built from 13 residues. The ends were cut back, 1 base at V and 1 base at J, with 7 bases in the middle. In DNA, the CDR3 is TGCAGCGTTGAAGGGGCTCGGAACACTGAAGCTTTCTTT. It yields the protein CSVEGARNTEAFF.

For this clonotype: A much more abundant neighbour one base away suggests this may be a read error. The chain is built from TRBV20-1 and TRBJ1-5, with D tentatively TRBD1 (6 bases). Looked up from germline, CDR1 is DFQATT and CDR2 is SNEGSKA (reference sequence). The CDR3 totals 13 residues. The CDR3 sequence is CSSRFGGAEPQHF. The CDR3 DNA reads TGCAGTTCTAGATTCGGGGGCGCGGAGCCCCAGCATTTT.

This clonotype was seen a few times. V and J are TRBV28 and TRBJ2-2, with D maybe TRBD1 (6 bases). There are 14 residues in the CDR3. Trimming cost V 8 bases and J 6 bases, with 16 bases left between them. The V gene's germline CDR1 is MDHEN and CDR2 SYDVKM. This CDR3 reads CASVGQWAAGELFF. The CDR3, as DNA: TGTGCCAGCGTCGGACAGTGGGCGGCCGGGGAGCTGTTTTTT.

This clonotype was observed many times. This sequence joins TRBV12-3 or TRBV12-4 and TRBJ2-5; 10 nucleotides match TRBD2. CDR3 length equals 15 residues. J was trimmed by 2 bases and V by 4 bases; bases with no gene match: 4. As DNA, the CDR3 is TGTGCCAGCAGTTCGGGTAGCGGGAGGCAAGAGACCCAGTACTTC. Its translation is CASSSGSGRQETQYF.

The table lists this clonotype with many counts. The chain has TRBV3-1 and TRBJ1-2; maybe TRBD1 (5 bases). Looked up from germline, CDR1 is LGHDT and CDR2 is YNNKEL (reference sequence). V lost 4 bases and J 8 bases, leaving 11 bases between the germline ends. The CDR3 totals 12 residues. DNA of the CDR3: TGTGCCAGCAGCCTGGGACCTCCCGGCTACACCTTC. This codes for CASSLGPPGYTF.

This clonotype showed up many times. The chain couples TRBV7-9 to TRBJ2-7, with 7 bases lining up with TRBD1. Trimming took 0 bases from V and 0 from J; bases not matched to a gene: 5. This CDR3 comprises 16 residues. The germline V gene encodes CDR1 SEHNR and CDR2 FQNEAQ (reference sequence). CDR3 DNA: TGTGCCAGCAGCTTAGCGTCGGGACAGTCCTCCTACGAGCAGTACTTC. The encoded protein is CASSLASGQSSYEQYF.

The rearrangement uses TRBV6-1 and TRBJ2-2; D could derive from TRBD1 or TRBD2 (5 bases each). The CDR3 is made up of 14 amino acids. V was shortened by 8 bases and J by 4 bases, with 14 bases between the two germline ends. Germline CDR1 MNHNS, CDR2 SASEGT. The CDR3 loop reads CASHRTRVTGELFF. The CDR3 bases are TGTGCCAGCCACAGGACGAGGGTCACCGGGGAGCTGTTTTTT.